The next 15 T cell receptor beta chains were all read from a single sample in a study of cytomegalovirus exposure and HLA in healthy donors. Primers for the PCR totalled 60 Vbeta and 13 Jbeta. Clones were read by immunoSEQ multiplex PCR, and TCRdb kept only the in-frame ones, dropping some. Its listing shows 75,000 to 80,000 clones. Sequencing was performed on PBMCs. Receptors originate from a man aged 18 to 30 in good health and CMV-seropositive.

This chain links TRBV27 with TRBJ2-3; D is perhaps TRBD2 (7 bases). The CDR3 totals 16 residues. CDR1 is MNHEY, CDR2 SMNVEV, per germline (reference sequence). V was shortened by 7 bases and J by 0 bases, with 17 bases between the two germline ends. The CDR3 DNA is TGTGCCAGCATCGTAGGTGGGGGGGCCAGCACAGATACGCAGTATTTT. It codes for CASIVGGGASTDTQYF.

This chain joins TRBV7-9 and TRBJ2-1; 11 bases agree with TRBD2. The length of the CDR3 is 17 residues. Trimming removed 4 bases from V and 1 base from J; junction bases left unmatched: 6. The germline CDR1 and CDR2 sequences are SEHNR and FQNEAQ (reference sequence). The chain's CDR3 is CASSSPSGGPSYNEQFF. For the CDR3, the DNA is TGTGCCAGCAGCTCTCCTAGCGGGGGGCCATCCTACAATGAGCAGTTCTTC.

This chain connects TRBV4-1 to TRBJ2-7; no definite D call. This CDR3 comprises 13 residues. CDR1 is MGHRA, CDR2 YSYEKL, per germline. Trimming left V 4 bases short and J 2 bases short, with 9 bases between. CDR3 protein: CASSRSETYEQYF. The CDR3 DNA is TGCGCCAGCAGCCGTTCTGAGACCTACGAGCAGTACTTC.

The chain couples TRBV9 to TRBJ2-1; no clear D gene. There are 15 residues in the CDR3. CDR1 and CDR2 from the germline V gene are SGDLS and YYNGEE. V shed 0 bases and J shed 2 bases, with 9 bases lying between them. The CDR3 nucleotides are TGTGCCAGCAGCGTAGGTAGAGTTACCTACAATGAGCAGTTCTTC. Protein sequence: CASSVGRVTYNEQFF.

The chain's CDR3 is CASSPRTGWTGELFF. In nucleotides, the CDR3 is TGTGCCAGCAGTCCCCGGACAGGGTGGACCGGGGAGCTGTTTTTT. This chain joins TRBV6-5 and TRBJ2-2; TRBD1 matches at 8 bases. Unmatched junction bases numbered 7, after V lost 5 bases and J lost 5 bases. Germline assignment: CDR1 MNHEY and CDR2 SVGAGI. This CDR3 spans 15 amino acids.

V and J are TRBV2 and TRBJ1-1, with TRBD1 matching over 10 bases. V was pared by 5 bases and J by 6 bases, with 6 bases of the junction left unmatched. The CDR3 has 14 residues. CDR1 and CDR2 (germline): SNHLY, FYNNEI. CDR3 in amino acids: CASSSDRGLAEAFF. As DNA, the CDR3 is TGTGCCAGCAGTTCCGACAGGGGGCTCGCTGAAGCTTTCTTT.

This chain links TRBV9 with TRBJ1-6; D may be TRBD1 (5 bases). There are 13 residues in the CDR3. The germline gives CDR1 SGDLS, CDR2 YYNGEE. V was cut by 10 bases and J by 6 bases, with 14 bases left in between. In nucleotides, the CDR3 is TGTGCCCGGCGGGGGTCAAGTAATTCACCCCTCCACTTT. Its translation is CARRGSSNSPLHF.

The chain has TRBV9 and TRBJ2-3; 9 bases are a match to TRBD2. V lost 1 base to trimming and J lost 2 bases; unmatched junction nucleotides: 5. This CDR3 comprises 16 residues. Per germline, CDR1 SGDLS and CDR2 YYNGEE. The CDR3, as DNA: TGTGCCAGCAGCGTATCGGGCGGGGGGGTCACAGATACGCAGTATTTT. As protein: CASSVSGGGVTDTQYF.

Concerning this clone itself: Distinct nucleotide sequences in the sample also encode this CDR3. The rearrangement uses TRBV18 and TRBJ1-5, with D perhaps TRBD1 (6 bases). Trimming removed 3 bases from V and 6 bases from J, with 15 bases in between. This CDR3 contains 15 residues. Looked up from germline, CDR1 is KGHSH and CDR2 is LQKENI. The CDR3 sequence: CASSPVTGGSQPQHF. The CDR3 DNA reads TGTGCCAGCTCACCGGTCACGGGGGGCAGTCAGCCCCAGCATTTT.

The V gene is TRBV25-1, the J gene TRBJ2-1; 8 bases agree with TRBD1. CDR1 is MGHDK and CDR2 is SYGVNS in the germline V gene. The CDR3 length is 15 residues. V shed 4 bases, J shed 5 bases, and the junction held 7 bases outside the gene matches. The CDR3 loop reads CASSAFRDRNNEQFF. In nucleotides, the CDR3 is TGTGCCAGCAGTGCCTTCCGGGACAGGAACAATGAGCAGTTCTTC.

The J gene is TRBJ1-4, the V gene TRBV18; D call uncertain. Germline CDR1 and CDR2: KGHSH and LQKENI. CDR3 length equals 14 residues. V shed 6 bases and J shed 4 bases, with 12 bases lying between them. The CDR3, as DNA: TGTGCCAGCTCGACGAGGAGCGGTAATGAAAAACTGTTTTTT. This translates into CASSTRSGNEKLFF.

This chain uses TRBV19 with TRBJ1-2; perhaps TRBD1 as D (6 bases). With 5 bases removed from V and 4 bases from J, the gap between germline ends came to 14 bases. CDR3 length: 14 residues. Looked up from germline, CDR1 is LNHDA and CDR2 is SQIVND (reference sequence). The CDR3 protein is CASSGQLEAYGYTF. The DNA for the CDR3 is TGTGCCAGTAGTGGACAGCTTGAAGCCTATGGCTACACCTTC.

The V call is TRBV18, the J call TRBJ2-1; 7 bases map to TRBD1. CDR3 length: 17 residues. The germline V gene encodes CDR1 KGHSH and CDR2 LQKENI. J was trimmed by 5 bases and V by 3 bases; bases with no gene match: 13. CDR3 protein: CASSPLVTGYTDNEQFF. The CDR3 DNA sequence: TGTGCCAGCTCACCGCTAGTGACAGGGTATACCGACAATGAGCAGTTCTTC.

The rearrangement links TRBV10-3 to TRBJ1-6; 10 positions match TRBD1. V was clipped by 2 bases and J by 10 bases; unmatched bases: 5. The CDR3 runs to 15 residues. Per the germline V gene, CDR1 is ENHRY and CDR2 is SYGVKD. The CDR3 DNA follows: TGTGCCATCAGTGAGCGTGACAGGGGGCAGTCACCCCTCCACTTT. Translated, it gives CAISERDRGQSPLHF.

As for this clone: The sample holds other DNA sequences that translate to the same CDR3. J is TRBJ2-5 and V is TRBV28; the D is unclear. The V and J ends lost 3 bases and 5 bases respectively, with 4 bases between them. The CDR3 length is 11 residues. CDR1 is MDHEN, CDR2 SYDVKM, per germline. The CDR3 coding sequence is TGTGCCAGCAGTTTTGGCGAGACCCAGTACTTC. Encoded protein: CASSFGETQYF. Supplemented by reference TRBV28 and TRBJ2-5, the full variable domain reads DVKVTQSSRYLVKRTGEKVFLECVQDMDHENMFWYRQDPGLGLRLIYFSYDVKMKEKGDIPEGYSVSREKKERFSLILESASTNQTSMYLCASSFGETQYFGPGTRLLVL.